This paragraph covers one T cell receptor beta chain sequence. The sample belongs to a study of blood T cell repertoires in COVID-19. Looking at the study overall: T cells, B-cell-depleted T cells, or PBMCs supplied cDNA or gDNA.

The data were produced by immunoSEQ multiplex PCR, yet TCRdb's version contains in-frame clones alone and is incomplete. The sample consists of 200,000 to 250,000 clones, approximately 82% of them appearing once. This CDR3 is built from 17 residues. From germline, CDR1 is LGHDT and CDR2 YNNKEL (reference sequence). V lost 1 base, J lost 0 bases, and 12 bases lay in between. Cohort 3 donors counted as recovered after two negative PCRs, clearance, or resolved symptoms. The receptor comes from a man aged 35 to 55 who had recovered from COVID-19. Specimen: PBMCs or T cells enriched from blood (not recorded which). The chain carries TRBV3-1 (or the pseudogene TRBV3-2) and TRBJ2-2; weak D call: TRBD1 (5 bases). CDR3 amino acids: CASSQALGAPNTGELFF. CDR3 nucleotide sequence: TGTGCCAGCAGCCAAGCCCTTGGGGCCCCGAACACCGGGGAGCTGTTTTTT.